The subject of this entry is one T cell receptor beta chain. The antigen remains undetermined. Primers: 60 Vbeta forward and 13 Jbeta reverse. The protocol was immunoSEQ multiplex PCR, while the TCRdb copy is restricted to in-frame clones and leaves out a portion. Its table records under 200,000 clones. All the people who gave samples were healthy bone marrow donors. Germline V gives CDR1 SGHAT, CDR2 FQNNGV. This CDR3 is 18 amino acids long. V gave up 1 base and J gave up 0 bases, with 17 bases separating them. The sample belongs to a study of cytomegalovirus exposure and HLA in healthy donors. Whole-study findings and limits: TCR beta V segments were, for the most part, productive about 90% or about 30% of the time in an earlier analysis. Most CMV-associated TCR beta chains were later found to appear HLA-restricted.

The rearrangement uses TRBV11-2 and TRBJ2-3; the D is unclear. Sequencing input: PBMCs. The sequence was collected from a man aged 25 to 40 in good health and CMV-seronegative. This CDR3 reads CASSLAWQALPSTDTQYF. The DNA of the CDR3 is TGTGCCAGCAGCTTAGCATGGCAGGCTCTCCCTAGCACAGATACGCAGTATTTT.